Below, 28 T cell receptor beta chains from the same sample are listed, as sequenced in a study of blood T cell repertoires in COVID-19. Profiled with immunoSEQ multiplex PCR; TCRdb holds only in-frame clones, not every one. Of over 200,000 clones listed, about 90% were seen once; the top ten hold 1.9%. The sequencing input was peripheral blood. These receptor sequences come from a man in his forties or fifties with active or convalescent COVID-19.

J is TRBJ2-1 and V is TRBV3-1 (or the pseudogene TRBV3-2), with D possibly being TRBD2 (5 bases). Germline values: CDR1 LGHDT, CDR2 YNNKEL (reference sequence). CDR3 length equals 12 residues. The V end lost 4 bases, the J end lost 10 bases, and 11 bases lay between the germline ends. CDR3 in amino acids: CASSLSAPEQFF. In nucleotides, the CDR3 is TGTGCCAGCAGCCTTAGCGCCCCCGAGCAGTTCTTC.

V gene TRBV4-1 combines with J gene TRBJ1-6, with a tentative D call TRBD1 (5 bases). The CDR3 contains 18 residues. V lost 4 bases to trimming and J lost 7 bases, with 23 bases between them. CDR1 is MGHRA and CDR2 is YSYEKL in the germline V gene. The CDR3 sequence is CASSRKRTGGIKNSPLHF. CDR3 DNA sequence: TGCGCCAGCAGCCGGAAGAGGACGGGGGGGATTAAAAATTCACCCCTCCACTTT.

This rearrangement joins TRBV5-8 to TRBJ1-2, with D hard to call. Germline CDR1 and CDR2: SGHTS and YDEGEE. The ends were cut back, 4 bases at V and 5 bases at J, with 12 bases in the middle. The CDR3 has 13 residues. The CDR3 DNA reads as TGTGCCAGCAGCCGAGGGTCCTCATATGGCTACACCTTC. Encoded protein: CASSRGSSYGYTF.

The rearrangement links TRBV27 to TRBJ2-3; no firm D call. Trimming took off 4 bases at V and 8 bases at J, with 13 bases between the two ends. Germline assignment: CDR1 MNHEY and CDR2 SMNVEV (reference sequence). The CDR3 has 13 amino acids. The CDR3 coding sequence is TGTGCCAGCAGTTGGGCCCCAGCAGGTACGCAGTATTTT. Amino acids: CASSWAPAGTQYF.

V gene TRBV5-6 combines with J gene TRBJ1-5; D unresolved. This CDR3 is 14 amino acids long. CDR1 and CDR2 from the germline V gene are SGHDT and YYEEEE. The V gene lost 0 bases and the J gene lost 4 bases, with 8 bases spanning the gap. In nucleotides, the CDR3 is TGTGCCAGCAGCTTGGCCGCGGGGAATCAGCCCCAGCATTTT. Protein: CASSLAAGNQPQHF. Supplemented by reference TRBV5-6 and TRBJ1-5, the full variable domain reads DAGVTQSPTHLIKTRGQQVTLRCSPKSGHDTVSWYQQALGQGPQFIFQYYEEEERQRGNFPDRFSGHQFPNYSSELNVNALLLGDSALYLCASSLAAGNQPQHFGDGTRLSIL.

This clone was found a few times. V usage is TRBV14 and J usage is TRBJ1-1; D might be TRBD1 (6 bases). The V gene lost 1 base and the J gene lost 4 bases, with 19 bases spanning the gap. This CDR3 contains 17 residues. Per germline, CDR1 SGHDN and CDR2 FVKESK. The CDR3 loop reads CASSQAGTIIMTTEAFF. The CDR3 DNA sequence: TGTGCCAGCAGCCAAGCAGGGACAATAATAATGACCACTGAAGCTTTCTTT.

The rearrangement uses TRBV11-2 and TRBJ1-2; no firm D call. Germline loops: CDR1 SGHAT, CDR2 FQNNGV. The germline V and J ends were trimmed by 5 bases and 0 bases, with 7 bases remaining between them. This CDR3 region has 13 residues. DNA for the CDR3: TGTGCCAGCAGCCTGGCGGCTAACTATGGCTACACCTTC. Protein product: CASSLAANYGYTF.

J is TRBJ2-7 and V is TRBV7-9; TRBD2 agrees at 8 bases. Trimming at V came to 5 bases and at J to 3 bases, leaving 6 bases not matched to a gene. This CDR3 contains 14 residues. Germline lookup yields CDR1 SEHNR and CDR2 FQNEAQ (reference sequence). Written as DNA, the CDR3 is TGTGCCAGCAGCCTCGGGAGGGCCGTCTACGAGCAGTACTTC. Translation gives CASSLGRAVYEQYF.

The genes are TRBV4-2 and TRBJ2-7, with TRBD2 matching over 14 bases. Germline values: CDR1 LGHNA, CDR2 YNFKEQ. Trimming took 4 bases from V and 3 from J; bases not matched to a gene: 8. This CDR3 comprises 17 residues. This CDR3 is CASSPKGLAGESYEQYF. In DNA form, the CDR3 reads TGTGCCAGCAGCCCCAAGGGACTAGCGGGGGAGAGCTACGAGCAGTACTTC.

Concerning this clone: This sample includes further DNA sequences coding for the same CDR3. V gene TRBV5-1 combines with J gene TRBJ2-1; 16 nucleotides align to TRBD2. From germline, CDR1 is SGHRS and CDR2 YFSETQ. With 4 bases clipped from V and 7 bases from J, the junction kept 2 bases outside the gene matches. The CDR3 contains 15 residues. CDR3 sequence: CASSLGLAGGNEQFF. CDR3 nucleotide sequence: TGCGCCAGCAGCCTGGGACTAGCGGGAGGGAATGAGCAGTTCTTC.

The chain links TRBV10-2 to TRBJ2-2, with 9 bases fitting TRBD1. The CDR3 is 16 residues long. The V segment lost 8 bases and the J segment 5 bases; nucleotides outside the gene matches: 12. Germline V gene sequence: CDR1 WSHSY, CDR2 SAAADI. The CDR3: CASRQGEFRITGELFF. The CDR3 bases are TGCGCCAGCCGACAGGGGGAATTTCGTATTACCGGGGAGCTGTTTTTT.

The chain recombines TRBV7-9 with TRBJ1-2; 7 bases are a match to TRBD1. Germline V CDR1 and CDR2: SEHNR, FQNEAQ (reference sequence). CDR3 length: 15 residues. J was trimmed by 1 base and V by 5 bases; bases with no gene match: 7. The CDR3 bases are TGTGCCAGCAGCCCGGACAGGACCTTTAACTATGGCTACACCTTC. Its translation is CASSPDRTFNYGYTF.

This chain joins TRBV4-2 and TRBJ1-1; D is uncertain. Germline V lookup: CDR1 LGHNA, CDR2 YNFKEQ. V lost 8 bases and J 1 base, leaving 14 bases between the germline ends. The CDR3 covers 14 residues. The CDR3 loop reads CASLPGFGNTEAFF. The CDR3 region has the DNA TGTGCCAGCCTGCCGGGTTTCGGGAACACTGAAGCTTTCTTT.

J is TRBJ2-3 and V is TRBV7-9; TRBD2 matches at 7 bases. The CDR3 sequence is 15 residues long. The ends lost 5 bases at V and 0 bases at J; junction bases unmatched: 5. Germline V CDR1 and CDR2: SEHNR, FQNEAQ (reference sequence). CDR3 nucleotides: TGTGCCAGCAGCCCGCAAGCGGGAAGCACAGATACGCAGTATTTT. Protein product: CASSPQAGSTDTQYF.

This chain uses TRBV5-1 with TRBJ2-1, with 10 bases identical to TRBD2. The J segment lost 4 bases and the V segment lost 5 bases, leaving 9 bases of the junction unmatched. CDR1 and CDR2 (germline): SGHRS, YFSETQ. This CDR3 comprises 16 residues. CDR3: CASRSSGGVIYNEQFF. CDR3 DNA sequence: TGCGCCAGCAGATCTAGCGGGGGCGTTATATACAATGAGCAGTTCTTC. Variable domain in full (rest from reference TRBV5-1 and TRBJ2-1): KAGVTQTPRYLIKTRGQQVTLSCSPISGHRSVSWYQQTPGQGLQFLFEYFSETQRNKGNFPGRFSGRQFSNSRSEMNVSTLELGDSALYLCASRSSGGVIYNEQFFGPGTRLTVL.

As for this clone: An end of the junction does not agree with germline; a read error may underlie this. This rearrangement joins TRBV7-9 to TRBJ1-5, with TRBD1 as a possible D gene (5 bases). Germline V gene lookup returns CDR1 SEHNR and CDR2 FQNEAQ (reference sequence). This CDR3 has 13 amino acids. The CDR3 nucleotides read TGTGCCAGCAGCTTACCGTCTTCGGAGGGGTTCTCTTTT. The encoded protein is CASSLPSSEGFSF.

The CDR3 is CASSSGTGYTEAFF. The CDR3 DNA is TGTGCCAGCAGCTCAGGGACAGGGTACACTGAAGCTTTCTTT. The chain is built from TRBV7-3 and TRBJ1-1, with TRBD1 matching 9 bases. The CDR3 is 14 amino acids. V dropped 4 bases and J dropped 3; count of bases not matched to a gene: 3. Germline assignment: CDR1 SGHTA and CDR2 FQGTGA.

The chain is built from TRBV5-1 and TRBJ2-1; 12 bases agree with TRBD2. CDR1 is SGHRS and CDR2 is YFSETQ in the germline V gene. Trimming removed 4 bases from V and 15 bases from J; junction bases left unmatched: 11. The CDR3 is 14 residues long. The CDR3 reads CASSTRLAGAPWFF. CDR3 sequence (DNA): TGCGCCAGCAGCACCCGACTAGCGGGAGCCCCTTGGTTCTTC.

The chain has TRBV4-1 and TRBJ2-5; a possible D gene is TRBD2 (6 bases). CDR1 and CDR2 from the germline V gene are MGHRA and YSYEKL. Trimming shortened V by 0 bases and J by 4 bases, and 6 bases separated the two germline ends. The CDR3 runs to 13 residues. The CDR3 region has the DNA TGCGCCAGCAGCCAAGAGGGGGGAGAGACCCAGTACTTC. The encoded protein is CASSQEGGETQYF.

This clone was seen a single time. The genes are TRBV3-1 (or the pseudogene TRBV3-2) and TRBJ2-7; TRBD2 agrees at 13 bases. CDR1 is LGHDT and CDR2 is YNNKEL in the germline V gene (reference sequence). The CDR3 sequence is 15 residues long. The J segment lost 6 bases and the V segment lost 4 bases, leaving 6 bases of the junction unmatched. The chain's CDR3 is CASSLGLAGLGEQYF. The CDR3 DNA sequence: TGTGCCAGCAGCCTGGGACTAGCGGGGTTGGGCGAGCAGTACTTC.

J is TRBJ1-4 and V is TRBV5-5; maybe TRBD1 (5 bases). Trimming took 0 bases from V and 8 from J, leaving 11 bases between them. This CDR3 spans 14 amino acids. In germline, CDR1 is SGHKS, CDR2 YYEKEE (reference sequence). This chain's CDR3 is CASSLGQPDEKLFF. The CDR3, as DNA: TGTGCCAGCAGCTTGGGACAGCCCGACGAAAAACTGTTTTTT.

The V gene is TRBV27, the J gene TRBJ2-5; TRBD1 aligns across 8 bases. CDR3 length: 15 residues. Germline loops: CDR1 MNHEY, CDR2 SMNVEV (reference sequence). Trimming removed 4 bases from V and 2 bases from J; junction bases left unmatched: 6. CDR3 residues: CASSSGQGPQETQYF. DNA of the CDR3: TGTGCCAGCAGTTCAGGACAGGGACCTCAAGAGACCCAGTACTTC.

The chain couples TRBV7-9 to TRBJ2-7, with D perhaps matching TRBD1 (5 bases). V was cut by 4 bases and J by 5 bases, with 9 bases left in between. This CDR3 comprises 12 residues. Germline CDR1 and CDR2: SEHNR and FQNEAQ (reference sequence). This CDR3 is CASSSGHHEQYF. The CDR3 region has the DNA TGTGCCAGCAGCTCAGGACATCACGAGCAGTACTTC.

This sequence joins TRBV28 and TRBJ1-6; no reliable D call. Trimming pared 4 bases from V and 6 bases from J, leaving 13 bases between. The CDR3 loop spans 15 amino acids. The V gene's germline CDR1 is MDHEN and CDR2 SYDVKM. The CDR3 sequence: CASSSKATVNSPLHF. In DNA, the CDR3 is TGTGCCAGCAGTTCGAAAGCGACGGTTAATTCACCCCTCCACTTT.

The rearrangement uses TRBV7-9 and TRBJ1-6; a weak D match, TRBD1 (6 bases). Germline loops: CDR1 SEHNR, CDR2 FQNEAQ (reference sequence). Trimming removed 5 bases at V and 0 bases at J, with 14 bases between. This CDR3 has 17 residues. The CDR3 DNA reads TGTGCCAGCAGCCCGCCAGAGGACAGCTCCTATAATTCACCCCTCCACTTT. Protein product: CASSPPEDSSYNSPLHF.

The chain couples TRBV9 to TRBJ2-4; D unresolved. Germline values: CDR1 SGDLS, CDR2 YYNGEE. This CDR3 has 14 amino acids. The V and J ends lost 0 bases and 8 bases respectively, with 12 bases between them. The CDR3 protein is CASSVVPSGHIQYF. CDR3 sequence (DNA): TGTGCCAGCAGCGTAGTTCCATCTGGGCACATTCAGTACTTC. Filled out from reference TRBV9 and TRBJ2-4, the complete variable domain reads DSGVTQTPKHLITATGQRVTLRCSPRSGDLSVYWYQQSLDQGLQFLIQYYNGEERAKGNILERFSAQQFPDLHSELNLSSLELGDSALYFCASSVVPSGHIQYFGAGTRLSVL.

V usage is TRBV6-5 and J usage is TRBJ2-1; no firm D call. With 2 bases removed from V and 4 bases from J, the gap between germline ends came to 12 bases. Germline V gives CDR1 MNHEY, CDR2 SVGAGI. The CDR3 sequence is 15 residues long. CDR3 region: CASSYELAYYNEQFF. CDR3 nucleotide sequence: TGTGCCAGCAGTTACGAACTCGCATATTACAATGAGCAGTTCTTC.

The chain links TRBV29-1 to TRBJ2-5, with TRBD2 as a possible D gene (5 bases). The CDR3 is made up of 14 amino acids. The ends were cut back, 0 bases at V and 9 bases at J, with 17 bases in the middle. In germline, CDR1 is SQVTM, CDR2 ANQGSEA. This CDR3 is CSVEDPLMVRAQYF. In DNA form, the CDR3 reads TGCAGCGTTGAAGATCCCCTAATGGTGAGGGCCCAGTACTTC.